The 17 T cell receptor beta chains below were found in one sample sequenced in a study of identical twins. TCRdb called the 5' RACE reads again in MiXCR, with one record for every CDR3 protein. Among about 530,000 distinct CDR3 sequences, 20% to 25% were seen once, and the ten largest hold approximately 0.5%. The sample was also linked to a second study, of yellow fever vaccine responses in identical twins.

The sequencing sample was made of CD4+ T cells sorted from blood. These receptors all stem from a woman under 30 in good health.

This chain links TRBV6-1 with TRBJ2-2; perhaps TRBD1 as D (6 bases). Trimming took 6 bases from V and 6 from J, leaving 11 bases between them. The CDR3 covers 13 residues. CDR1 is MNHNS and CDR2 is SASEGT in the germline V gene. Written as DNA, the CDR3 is TGTGCCAGCAGCGAAACAGGGCCCGGGGAGCTGTTTTTT. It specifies CASSETGPGELFF.

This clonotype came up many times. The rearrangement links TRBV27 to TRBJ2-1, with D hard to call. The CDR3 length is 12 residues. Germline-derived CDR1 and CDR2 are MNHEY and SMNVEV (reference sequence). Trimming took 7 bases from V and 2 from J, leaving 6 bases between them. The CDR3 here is CASKGTYNEQFF. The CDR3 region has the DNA TGTGCCAGCAAGGGAACCTACAATGAGCAGTTCTTC.

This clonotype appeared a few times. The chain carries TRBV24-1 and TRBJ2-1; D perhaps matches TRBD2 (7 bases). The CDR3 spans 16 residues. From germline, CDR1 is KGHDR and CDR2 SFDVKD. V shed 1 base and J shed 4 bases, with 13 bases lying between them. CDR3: CATSDFGGAMYNEQFF. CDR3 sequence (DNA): TGTGCCACCAGTGATTTTGGGGGGGCGATGTACAATGAGCAGTTCTTC.

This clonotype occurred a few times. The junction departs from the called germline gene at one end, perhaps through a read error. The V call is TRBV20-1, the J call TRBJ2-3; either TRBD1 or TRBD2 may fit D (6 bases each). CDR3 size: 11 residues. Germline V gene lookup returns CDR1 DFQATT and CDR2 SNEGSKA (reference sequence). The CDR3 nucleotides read TGCAGTGCCAGAGGGGGGGATACGCAGTATTTT. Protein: CSARGGDTQYF.

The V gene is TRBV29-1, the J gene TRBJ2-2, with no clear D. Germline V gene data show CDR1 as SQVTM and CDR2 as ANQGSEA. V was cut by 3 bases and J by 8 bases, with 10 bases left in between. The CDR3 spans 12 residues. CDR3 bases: TGCAGCGTTGAGTTTGGGGTTGGGGAGCTGTTTTTT. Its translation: CSVEFGVGELFF.

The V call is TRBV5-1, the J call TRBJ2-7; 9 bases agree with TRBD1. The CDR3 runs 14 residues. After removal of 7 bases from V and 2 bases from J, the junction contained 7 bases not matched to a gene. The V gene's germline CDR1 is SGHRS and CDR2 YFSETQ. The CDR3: CASSGDRGTYEQYV. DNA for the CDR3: TGCGCCAGCTCAGGTGACAGGGGGACCTACGAGCAGTACGTC.

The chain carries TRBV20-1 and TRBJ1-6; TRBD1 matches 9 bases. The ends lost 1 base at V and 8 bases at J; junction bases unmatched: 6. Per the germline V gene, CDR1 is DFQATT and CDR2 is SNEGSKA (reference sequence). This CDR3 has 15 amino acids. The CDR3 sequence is CSARAQGAWDSPLHF. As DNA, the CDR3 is TGCAGTGCTAGAGCACAGGGGGCTTGGGATTCACCCCTCCACTTT.

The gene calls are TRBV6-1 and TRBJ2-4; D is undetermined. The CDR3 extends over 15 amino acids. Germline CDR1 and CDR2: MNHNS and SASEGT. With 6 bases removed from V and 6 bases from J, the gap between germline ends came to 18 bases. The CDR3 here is CASRPGRITGNIQYF. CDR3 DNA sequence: TGTGCCAGCAGACCAGGACGGATCACGGGAAACATTCAGTACTTC.

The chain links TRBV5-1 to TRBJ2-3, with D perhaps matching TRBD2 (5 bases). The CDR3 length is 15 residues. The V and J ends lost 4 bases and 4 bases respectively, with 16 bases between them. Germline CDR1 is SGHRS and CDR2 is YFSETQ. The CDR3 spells CASSQRSNGADTQYF. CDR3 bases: TGCGCCAGCAGCCAAAGAAGCAACGGGGCAGATACGCAGTATTTT.

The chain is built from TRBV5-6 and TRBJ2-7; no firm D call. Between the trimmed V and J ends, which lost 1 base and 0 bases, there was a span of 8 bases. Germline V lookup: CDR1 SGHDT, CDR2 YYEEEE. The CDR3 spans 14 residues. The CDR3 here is CASSLRRTSYEQYF. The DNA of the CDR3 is TGTGCCAGCAGCTTGAGGCGGACCTCCTACGAGCAGTACTTC.

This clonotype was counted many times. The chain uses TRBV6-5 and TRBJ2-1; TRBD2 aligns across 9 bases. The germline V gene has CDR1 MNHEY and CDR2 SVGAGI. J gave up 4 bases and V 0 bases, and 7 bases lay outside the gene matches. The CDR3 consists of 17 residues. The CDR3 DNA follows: TGTGCCAGCAGTTACTCGACCCCTAGCGGGGTGTACAATGAGCAGTTCTTC. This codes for CASSYSTPSGVYNEQFF.

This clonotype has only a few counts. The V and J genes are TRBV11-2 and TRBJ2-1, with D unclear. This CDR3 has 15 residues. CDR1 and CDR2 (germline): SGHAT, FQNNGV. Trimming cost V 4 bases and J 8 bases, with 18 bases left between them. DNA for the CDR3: TGTGCCAGCAGCTCGGTGAGGACGGTGGTATATGAGCAGTTCTTC. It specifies CASSSVRTVVYEQFF.

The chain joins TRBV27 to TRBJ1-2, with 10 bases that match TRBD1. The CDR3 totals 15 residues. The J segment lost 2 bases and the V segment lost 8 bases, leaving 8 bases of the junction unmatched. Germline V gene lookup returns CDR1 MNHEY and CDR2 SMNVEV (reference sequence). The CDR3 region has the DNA TGTGCCAGCGGGTTGACAGGGGGCATGAACTATGGCTACACCTTC. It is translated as CASGLTGGMNYGYTF.

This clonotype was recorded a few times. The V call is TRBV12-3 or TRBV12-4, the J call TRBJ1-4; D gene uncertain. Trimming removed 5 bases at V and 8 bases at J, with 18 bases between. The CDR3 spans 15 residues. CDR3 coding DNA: TGTGCCAGCAGTCCGGTCAGGACCGTGGGGGAAAAACTGTTTTTT. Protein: CASSPVRTVGEKLFF.

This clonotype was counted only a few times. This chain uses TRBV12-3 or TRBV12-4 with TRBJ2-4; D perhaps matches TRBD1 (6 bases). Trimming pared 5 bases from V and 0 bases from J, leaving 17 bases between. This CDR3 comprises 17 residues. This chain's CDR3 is CASSPSQGPLAKNIQYF. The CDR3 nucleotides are TGTGCCAGCAGTCCCTCACAGGGCCCGCTAGCCAAAAACATTCAGTACTTC.

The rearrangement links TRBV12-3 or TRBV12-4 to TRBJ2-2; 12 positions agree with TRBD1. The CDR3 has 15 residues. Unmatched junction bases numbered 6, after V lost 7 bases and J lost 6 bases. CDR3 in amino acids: CASNLGQGASGELFF. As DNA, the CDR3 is TGTGCCAGCAATCTGGGACAGGGGGCTTCCGGGGAGCTGTTTTTT.

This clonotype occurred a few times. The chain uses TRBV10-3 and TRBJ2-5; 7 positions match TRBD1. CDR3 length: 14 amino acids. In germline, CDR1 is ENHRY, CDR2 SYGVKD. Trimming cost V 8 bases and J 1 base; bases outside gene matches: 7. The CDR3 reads CAIQGGPGQETQYF. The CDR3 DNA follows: TGTGCCATCCAAGGGGGCCCGGGCCAAGAGACCCAGTACTTC.